Listed below are T cell receptor beta chains from one sample, sequenced in a study of T cell changes during pregnancy in multiple sclerosis. TCRdb's copy holds only in-frame clones and misses some; the assay was immunoSEQ multiplex PCR. The sample consists of 65,000 to 95,000 clones, approximately 93% of them appearing once. The material sequenced was peripheral blood, taken in the second trimester of pregnancy. The receptors originated from a female donor in good health, enrolled as a control in a pregnancy study. The CDR3 runs from the conserved cysteine through the conserved F or W. The D gene is left open where the match is weak. Only part of the rows carry a size: once, few, many, or a class if the clone is expanded.

v_call: TRBV5-4; j_call: TRBJ2-5; clone_size: .; cdr3_length: 13; d_call: .; cdr3_nt: TGTGCCAGCAGTCAGCAGGTTCAAGAGACCCAGTACTTC; cdr3_aa: CASSQQVQETQYF
v_call: TRBV28; j_call: TRBJ1-2; clone_size: few; cdr3_length: 14; d_call: TRBD1; cdr3_nt: TGTGCCAGCAAACGACAGGGGATCGGGTATGGCTACACCTTC; cdr3_aa: CASKRQGIGYGYTF
v_call: TRBV11-2; j_call: TRBJ2-1; clone_size: .; cdr3_length: 16; d_call: .; cdr3_nt: TGTGCCAGCAGCTTAGGGGACACCCCTTTAGGTCATGAGCAGTTCTTC; cdr3_aa: CASSLGDTPLGHEQFF
v_call: TRBV28; j_call: TRBJ2-7; clone_size: few; cdr3_length: 12; d_call: .; cdr3_nt: TGTGCCAGCAGTTTAATCGGGAACGAGCAGTACTTC; cdr3_aa: CASSLIGNEQYF
v_call: TRBV2; j_call: TRBJ2-7; clone_size: .; cdr3_length: 15; d_call: TRBD1; cdr3_nt: TGTGCCAGCAGCCCCGCCCGGGACAGAGCCTACGAGCAGTACTTC; cdr3_aa: CASSPARDRAYEQYF
v_call: TRBV29-1; j_call: TRBJ2-7; clone_size: .; cdr3_length: 15; d_call: .; cdr3_nt: TGCAGCGTTGGAGGCCCCCAGGGTAGAACCTACGAGCAGTACTTC; cdr3_aa: CSVGGPQGRTYEQYF
v_call: TRBV13; j_call: TRBJ2-1; clone_size: .; cdr3_length: 17; d_call: TRBD2; cdr3_nt: TGTGCCAGCAGCGTGGGCCTAGCGGGAGGCTACTACAATGAGCAGTTCTTC; cdr3_aa: CASSVGLAGGYYNEQFF
v_call: TRBV15; j_call: TRBJ2-5; clone_size: once; cdr3_length: 16; d_call: TRBD2; cdr3_nt: TGTGCCACCAGCAGAGGGACGACTAGCGGGGAAGAGACCCAGTACTTC; cdr3_aa: CATSRGTTSGEETQYF
v_call: TRBV19; j_call: TRBJ2-6; clone_size: .; cdr3_length: 16; d_call: TRBD1; cdr3_nt: TGTGCCAGTAAAGGGACAGGAAGAACTGGGGCCAACGTCCTGACTTTC; cdr3_aa: CASKGTGRTGANVLTF
v_call: TRBV18; j_call: TRBJ2-3; clone_size: .; cdr3_length: 12; d_call: .; cdr3_nt: TGTGCCAGCTCACCCAACTCAGATACGCAGTATTTT; cdr3_aa: CASSPNSDTQYF
v_call: TRBV19; j_call: TRBJ2-2; clone_size: .; cdr3_length: 15; d_call: .; cdr3_nt: TGTGCCAGTAGTATACTAGCGTCGAACACCGGGGAGCTGTTTTTT; cdr3_aa: CASSILASNTGELFF
v_call: TRBV6-6; j_call: TRBJ1-1; clone_size: .; cdr3_length: 15; d_call: .; cdr3_nt: TGTGCCAGCAGTTACACAGAGGGGGGAGGGACTGAAGCTTTCTTT; cdr3_aa: CASSYTEGGGTEAFF
v_call: TRBV9; j_call: TRBJ1-1; clone_size: .; cdr3_length: 12; d_call: .; cdr3_nt: TGTGCCAGCAGCGTACTTAACACTGAAGCTTTCTTT; cdr3_aa: CASSVLNTEAFF
v_call: TRBV4-1; j_call: TRBJ1-5; clone_size: .; cdr3_length: 16; d_call: .; cdr3_nt: TGCGCCAGCAGCCAAGATTGGCAGGGTTTGGATCAGCCCCAGCATTTT; cdr3_aa: CASSQDWQGLDQPQHF
v_call: TRBV6-4; j_call: TRBJ1-1; clone_size: .; cdr3_length: 16; d_call: .; cdr3_nt: TGTGCCAGCAGTGACCCCACCGGCGGATTAGGCACTGAAGCTTTCTTT; cdr3_aa: CASSDPTGGLGTEAFF
v_call: TRBV6-1; j_call: TRBJ1-4; clone_size: .; cdr3_length: 14; d_call: TRBD1; cdr3_nt: TGTGCCAGCAGTGAAGGGACAGGGTGGGAAAAACTGTTTTTT; cdr3_aa: CASSEGTGWEKLFF
v_call: TRBV6-1; j_call: TRBJ2-1; clone_size: .; cdr3_length: 14; d_call: TRBD2; cdr3_nt: TGTGCCAGCAGTGCTAGCGGACCTTACAATGAGCAGTTCTTC; cdr3_aa: CASSASGPYNEQFF
v_call: TRBV28; j_call: TRBJ2-2; clone_size: .; cdr3_length: 14; d_call: TRBD2; cdr3_nt: TGTGCCAGCAGTTGGGGGGGTAACACCGGGGAGCTGTTTTTT; cdr3_aa: CASSWGGNTGELFF
v_call: TRBV27; j_call: TRBJ2-1; clone_size: .; cdr3_length: 15; d_call: .; cdr3_nt: TGTGCCAGCAGTTTGAACAGGCTTACGTTCAATGAGCAGTTCTTC; cdr3_aa: CASSLNRLTFNEQFF
v_call: TRBV29-1; j_call: TRBJ2-7; clone_size: .; cdr3_length: 13; d_call: .; cdr3_nt: TGCAGCGTTGAAGGGGACAAGTCCTACGAGCAGTACTTC; cdr3_aa: CSVEGDKSYEQYF
v_call: TRBV11-3; j_call: TRBJ1-1; clone_size: .; cdr3_length: 13; d_call: .; cdr3_nt: TGTGCCAGCAGCTTTCAGTTGAACACTGAAGCTTTCTTT; cdr3_aa: CASSFQLNTEAFF
v_call: TRBV4-2; j_call: TRBJ2-5; clone_size: once; cdr3_length: 15; d_call: .; cdr3_nt: TGTGCCAGCAGCCAAGTCGGGGGTCGGCAAGAGACCCAGTACTTC; cdr3_aa: CASSQVGGRQETQYF
v_call: TRBV5-6; j_call: TRBJ2-3; clone_size: .; cdr3_length: 16; d_call: TRBD2; cdr3_nt: TGTGCCAGCAGACGTAAAGCGGGAGGGCCGGGGGATACGCAGTATTTT; cdr3_aa: CASRRKAGGPGDTQYF
v_call: TRBV27; j_call: TRBJ2-7; clone_size: once; cdr3_length: 15; d_call: .; cdr3_nt: TGTGCCAGCAGTCCCATGGGAGGACGGCTCTACGAGCAGTACTTC; cdr3_aa: CASSPMGGRLYEQYF
v_call: TRBV7-9; j_call: TRBJ2-1; clone_size: .; cdr3_length: 15; d_call: .; cdr3_nt: TGTGCCAGCAGCCCGTTCGGGGGAGGGGGTTGGGAGCAGTTCTTC; cdr3_aa: CASSPFGGGGWEQFF
v_call: TRBV29-1; j_call: TRBJ2-1; clone_size: .; cdr3_length: 13; d_call: TRBD2; cdr3_nt: TGCAGCGGCCGGACTAGCGCCTACAATGAGCAGTTCTTC; cdr3_aa: CSGRTSAYNEQFF
v_call: TRBV7-6; j_call: TRBJ2-1; clone_size: .; cdr3_length: 17; d_call: .; cdr3_nt: TGTGCCAGCAGTCCAGGACAAGGGCAAAGCTCCTACAATGAGCAGTTCTTC; cdr3_aa: CASSPGQGQSSYNEQFF
v_call: TRBV2; j_call: TRBJ2-1; clone_size: once; cdr3_length: 14; d_call: TRBD2; cdr3_nt: TGTGCCAGCAAAGGGACTAGCTTGGACAATGAGCAGTTCTTC; cdr3_aa: CASKGTSLDNEQFF
v_call: TRBV28; j_call: TRBJ1-5; clone_size: once; cdr3_length: 16; d_call: TRBD1; cdr3_nt: TGTGCCAGCAGTTTATGGGGACAGGGCTATGCCCAGCCCCAGCATTTT; cdr3_aa: CASSLWGQGYAQPQHF
v_call: TRBV27; j_call: TRBJ1-1; clone_size: .; cdr3_length: 14; d_call: .; cdr3_nt: TGTGCCAGCAGTCCCAGGGGACTGAACACTGAAGCTTTCTTT; cdr3_aa: CASSPRGLNTEAFF
v_call: TRBV9; j_call: TRBJ2-1; clone_size: .; cdr3_length: 16; d_call: TRBD2; cdr3_nt: TGTGCCAGCAGTCCGCCGGGACTAGCAGCCTACAATGAGCAGTTCTTC; cdr3_aa: CASSPPGLAAYNEQFF
v_call: TRBV7-2; j_call: TRBJ2-3; clone_size: .; cdr3_length: 13; d_call: .; cdr3_nt: TGTGCCAGCAGCTCCCGGGACACAGATACGCAGTATTTT; cdr3_aa: CASSSRDTDTQYF
v_call: TRBV5-1; j_call: TRBJ2-7; clone_size: .; cdr3_length: 14; d_call: TRBD1; cdr3_nt: TGCGCCAGCAGCTTGGGACAGGGGGCCTACGAGCAGTACTTC; cdr3_aa: CASSLGQGAYEQYF
v_call: TRBV28; j_call: TRBJ2-4; clone_size: once; cdr3_length: 16; d_call: TRBD1; cdr3_nt: TGTGCCAGCAGGACCGGGACAGCTCTAGCCAAAAACATTCAGTACTTC; cdr3_aa: CASRTGTALAKNIQYF
v_call: TRBV28; j_call: TRBJ1-1; clone_size: few; cdr3_length: 13; d_call: .; cdr3_nt: TGTGCCAGCAGGGGGAGGGGGAATACTGAAGCTTTCTTT; cdr3_aa: CASRGRGNTEAFF
v_call: TRBV27; j_call: TRBJ2-3; clone_size: .; cdr3_length: 15; d_call: TRBD2; cdr3_nt: TGTGCCAGCAGTACCGGGACTAGGGGCACAGATACGCAGTATTTT; cdr3_aa: CASSTGTRGTDTQYF
v_call: TRBV13; j_call: TRBJ1-4; clone_size: .; cdr3_length: 15; d_call: .; cdr3_nt: TGTGCCAGCAGAACAGGCGGGGGGACTAATGAAAAACTGTTTTTT; cdr3_aa: CASRTGGGTNEKLFF
v_call: TRBV5-1; j_call: TRBJ2-7; clone_size: .; cdr3_length: 13; d_call: .; cdr3_nt: TGCGCCAGCAGCTTCACAGGGTTGGGCGAGCAGTACTTC; cdr3_aa: CASSFTGLGEQYF
v_call: TRBV28; j_call: TRBJ2-7; clone_size: .; cdr3_length: 14; d_call: .; cdr3_nt: TGTGCCAGCAGTTTTAGGGGTGGCCGGCACGAGCAGTACTTC; cdr3_aa: CASSFRGGRHEQYF
v_call: TRBV4-1; j_call: TRBJ2-1; clone_size: .; cdr3_length: 12; d_call: .; cdr3_nt: TGCGCCAGCAGCCAGAGCGGCAATGAGCAGTTCTTC; cdr3_aa: CASSQSGNEQFF
v_call: TRBV28; j_call: TRBJ1-4; clone_size: once; cdr3_length: 14; d_call: TRBD1; cdr3_nt: TGTGCCAGCGGGACAGGGGCACCTAATGAAAAACTGTTTTTT; cdr3_aa: CASGTGAPNEKLFF
v_call: TRBV25-1; j_call: TRBJ1-3; clone_size: .; cdr3_length: 16; d_call: TRBD1; cdr3_nt: TGTGCCAGCAGTGACGGACAGGCCAGCTCTGGAAACACCATATATTTT; cdr3_aa: CASSDGQASSGNTIYF
v_call: TRBV28; j_call: TRBJ2-7; clone_size: .; cdr3_length: 13; d_call: .; cdr3_nt: TGTGCCAGCAGTCCGGGGGAGTCCTACGAGCAGTACTTC; cdr3_aa: CASSPGESYEQYF
v_call: TRBV12-5; j_call: TRBJ2-2; clone_size: .; cdr3_length: 14; d_call: .; cdr3_nt: TGTGCTAGTGGTTTCCCAGGGGTGGCCGGGGAGCTGTTTTTT; cdr3_aa: CASGFPGVAGELFF
v_call: TRBV15; j_call: TRBJ2-2; clone_size: once; cdr3_length: 14; d_call: .; cdr3_nt: TGTGCCACCAGCAGAGAGCCTGCGGCCGGGGAGCTGTTTTTT; cdr3_aa: CATSREPAAGELFF
v_call: TRBV7-2; j_call: TRBJ2-7; clone_size: .; cdr3_length: 16; d_call: TRBD2; cdr3_nt: TGTGCCAGCAGCTCCGCTAGCGGGTCACTACGCTACGAGCAGTACTTC; cdr3_aa: CASSSASGSLRYEQYF
v_call: TRBV5-1; j_call: TRBJ1-1; clone_size: .; cdr3_length: 14; d_call: TRBD1; cdr3_nt: TGCGCCAGCAGCTTGAGACAGGGTGGGACTGAAGCTTTCTTT; cdr3_aa: CASSLRQGGTEAFF
v_call: TRBV7-9; j_call: TRBJ2-4; clone_size: .; cdr3_length: 15; d_call: .; cdr3_nt: TGTGCCAGCAGCTTAGGAGGGCGGACCAAAAACATTCAGTACTTC; cdr3_aa: CASSLGGRTKNIQYF